Listed below are T cell receptor beta chains from one sample, sequenced in a study of T-cell memory formation after mild COVID-19. TCRdb re-analysed the 5' RACE reads in MiXCR, keeping a single row per CDR3 protein. The sample has some 69,000 distinct CDR3 sequences, 16% seen once. The source material was PBMCs or a T cell subset sorted from them (not recorded which). The receptors here all came from an adult woman who had mild COVID-19 (a few samples of this study predate the infection). Cell type and time point are not known. Each CDR3 is given with its conserved first and last residue. The D gene is left open where the match is weak. Expanded clones are given a class, and other clones once, few, many or no size at all.

v_call: TRBV6-2/TRBV6-3
j_call: TRBJ2-7
d_call: -
clone_size: once
cdr3_nt: TGTGCCAGCAGTTCTATCTACGAGCAGTACTTC
cdr3_aa: CASSSIYEQYF

v_call: TRBV9
j_call: TRBJ2-4
d_call: TRBD1
clone_size: -
cdr3_nt: TGTGCCAGCAGCTCCAGACAGGGGGTTAGCAAAAACATTCAGTACTTC
cdr3_aa: CASSSRQGVSKNIQYF

v_call: TRBV7-9
j_call: TRBJ2-2
d_call: -
clone_size: few
cdr3_nt: TGTGCCAGCAGCTTAGCGCCAGGGACGGTCACCGGGGAGCTGTTTTTT
cdr3_aa: CASSLAPGTVTGELFF

v_call: TRBV5-6
j_call: TRBJ2-7
d_call: TRBD1
clone_size: few
cdr3_nt: TGTGCCACGGGGACAGGGGGCGGGTACGAGCAGTACTTC
cdr3_aa: CATGTGGGYEQYF

v_call: TRBV4-1
j_call: TRBJ1-2
d_call: TRBD1
clone_size: -
cdr3_nt: TGCGCCAGCAGCCCAACAGGGGGCCTTGACTATGGCTACACCTTC
cdr3_aa: CASSPTGGLDYGYTF

v_call: TRBV24-1
j_call: TRBJ1-2
d_call: -
clone_size: -
cdr3_nt: TGTGCCACCAGTGTAGGGGCGGGCTATGGCTACACCTTC
cdr3_aa: CATSVGAGYGYTF

v_call: TRBV9
j_call: TRBJ2-1
d_call: TRBD1
clone_size: -
cdr3_nt: TGTGCCAGCAGTGGTGGGGACAGACAGTTCTCCTACAATGAGCAGTTCTTC
cdr3_aa: CASSGGDRQFSYNEQFF

v_call: TRBV7-9
j_call: TRBJ2-1
d_call: TRBD2
clone_size: few
cdr3_nt: TGTGCCAGCAGTAGCGGGAGGGGGTACAATGAGCAGTTCTTC
cdr3_aa: CASSSGRGYNEQFF

v_call: TRBV7-6
j_call: TRBJ2-3
d_call: TRBD2
clone_size: -
cdr3_nt: TGTGCCAGCAGCTTACTTAGCGGGAACACAGATACGCAGTATTTT
cdr3_aa: CASSLLSGNTDTQYF

v_call: TRBV5-6
j_call: TRBJ2-5
d_call: TRBD1
clone_size: -
cdr3_nt: TGTGCCAGCTTCCGGACAGGGGAAGAGACCCAGTACTTC
cdr3_aa: CASFRTGEETQYF

v_call: TRBV6-5
j_call: TRBJ2-3
d_call: -
clone_size: few
cdr3_nt: TGTGCCAGCAGTTACTCTCGGGAAGGGGCAGTTACAGATACGCAGTATTTT
cdr3_aa: CASSYSREGAVTDTQYF

v_call: TRBV4-1
j_call: TRBJ2-3
d_call: -
clone_size: many
cdr3_nt: TGCGCCAGCAGCCAAGAGGGGGACCCGGGGGGCACAGATACGCAGTATTTT
cdr3_aa: CASSQEGDPGGTDTQYF

v_call: TRBV6-6
j_call: TRBJ2-7
d_call: -
clone_size: few
cdr3_nt: TGTGCCAGCAGTTACGGCGAGCAGTACTTC
cdr3_aa: CASSYGEQYF

v_call: TRBV5-1
j_call: TRBJ2-1
d_call: -
clone_size: -
cdr3_nt: TGCGCCAGCAGCTTGGCGACTCCAGGACACAATGAGCAGTTCTTC
cdr3_aa: CASSLATPGHNEQFF

v_call: TRBV29-1
j_call: TRBJ1-4
d_call: -
clone_size: few
cdr3_nt: TGCAGCGTTGAAGATCTACAGGCAAAAAAACTGTTTTTT
cdr3_aa: CSVEDLQAKKLFF

v_call: TRBV12-3/TRBV12-4
j_call: TRBJ2-3
d_call: -
clone_size: few
cdr3_nt: TGTGCCAGCAGTTTAGGGGGTGCCACAGATACGCAGTATTTT
cdr3_aa: CASSLGGATDTQYF

v_call: TRBV7-9
j_call: TRBJ2-2
d_call: -
clone_size: once
cdr3_nt: TGTGCCAGCAGTCTTCCCCCGGGGCACTACACCGGGGAGCTGTTTTTT
cdr3_aa: CASSLPPGHYTGELFF

v_call: TRBV6-4
j_call: TRBJ1-2
d_call: -
clone_size: -
cdr3_nt: TGTGCCAGCAGTGACTCTGGTACAGGCTATGGCTACACCTTC
cdr3_aa: CASSDSGTGYGYTF

v_call: TRBV9
j_call: TRBJ2-1
d_call: TRBD1
clone_size: -
cdr3_nt: TGTGCCAGCAGCGGGGGGACAGGGGACAATGAGCAGTTCTTC
cdr3_aa: CASSGGTGDNEQFF

v_call: TRBV29-1
j_call: TRBJ2-7
d_call: TRBD1
clone_size: -
cdr3_nt: TGCAGCGTTGGACCGGGACAGAACTACGAGCAGTACTTC
cdr3_aa: CSVGPGQNYEQYF

v_call: TRBV7-9
j_call: TRBJ1-1
d_call: -
clone_size: -
cdr3_nt: TGTGCCAGCAGCCCGGGGCTGGACCCAAGTGCTGAAGCTTTCTTT
cdr3_aa: CASSPGLDPSAEAFF

v_call: TRBV24-1
j_call: TRBJ2-7
d_call: TRBD1
clone_size: -
cdr3_nt: TGTGCCACCAGTACCGGGACAGGGTTGTCCTACGAGCAGTACTTC
cdr3_aa: CATSTGTGLSYEQYF

v_call: TRBV7-6
j_call: TRBJ2-5
d_call: -
clone_size: -
cdr3_nt: TGTGCCAGCAGCTCCAGTGTGGGGAGCGGGGAGACCCAGTACTTC
cdr3_aa: CASSSSVGSGETQYF

v_call: TRBV9
j_call: TRBJ2-7
d_call: -
clone_size: -
cdr3_nt: TGTGCCAGCAGCGGCACCCCGGGACCTTACGAGCAGTACTTC
cdr3_aa: CASSGTPGPYEQYF

v_call: TRBV6-5
j_call: TRBJ1-1
d_call: TRBD1
clone_size: -
cdr3_nt: TGTGCCAGCAGTTACTCTAGGACAGGGGCCACTGAAGCTTTCTTT
cdr3_aa: CASSYSRTGATEAFF

v_call: TRBV4-1
j_call: TRBJ1-1
d_call: -
clone_size: -
cdr3_nt: TGCGCCAGCAGCCCTCAAGGGGGGGGTTCGGCTGAAGCTTTCTTT
cdr3_aa: CASSPQGGGSAEAFF

v_call: TRBV19
j_call: TRBJ2-3
d_call: -
clone_size: many
cdr3_nt: TGTGCCAGTAGCCCTCGGGGGACAGATACGCAGTATTTT
cdr3_aa: CASSPRGTDTQYF

v_call: TRBV12-5
j_call: TRBJ2-2
d_call: TRBD2
clone_size: -
cdr3_nt: TGTGCTAGTGGTTTCGTAGCGGGAAACACCGGGGAGCTGTTTTTT
cdr3_aa: CASGFVAGNTGELFF

v_call: TRBV20-1
j_call: TRBJ2-1
d_call: -
clone_size: -
cdr3_nt: TGCAGTGCTACGGGACCCGGGGGCTCCTACAATGAGCAGTTCTTC
cdr3_aa: CSATGPGGSYNEQFF

v_call: TRBV10-3
j_call: TRBJ2-3
d_call: TRBD2
clone_size: few
cdr3_nt: TGTGCCATCAGTTCTAGCGGGGGGGCCACCGTCACAGATACGCAGTATTTT
cdr3_aa: CAISSSGGATVTDTQYF

v_call: TRBV24-1
j_call: TRBJ2-5
d_call: -
clone_size: -
cdr3_nt: TGTGCCACAGCGAAACAAGAGACCCAGTACTTC
cdr3_aa: CATAKQETQYF

v_call: TRBV20-1
j_call: TRBJ2-4
d_call: TRBD2
clone_size: -
cdr3_nt: TGCAGTGCCAGCGGTACCGAACTAGCGGGAGGGCCCAACATTCAGTACTTC
cdr3_aa: CSASGTELAGGPNIQYF

v_call: TRBV20-1
j_call: TRBJ2-7
d_call: TRBD2
clone_size: -
cdr3_nt: TGCAGTGCAAGAGGGACTAGCGGCTACGAGCAGTACTTC
cdr3_aa: CSARGTSGYEQYF

v_call: TRBV20-1
j_call: TRBJ2-1
d_call: -
clone_size: few
cdr3_nt: TGCAGTGCTAGAGATGTTGGCGGAAGCCCCTACAATGAGCAGTTCTTC
cdr3_aa: CSARDVGGSPYNEQFF

v_call: TRBV7-9
j_call: TRBJ2-7
d_call: TRBD1
clone_size: few
cdr3_nt: TGTGCCAGCAGTCACCGGGACAGGGGATTAGAGCAGTACTTC
cdr3_aa: CASSHRDRGLEQYF

v_call: TRBV12-3/TRBV12-4
j_call: TRBJ2-3
d_call: -
clone_size: -
cdr3_nt: TGTGCCAGCAGTAGTGTATGGGATACGCAGTATTTT
cdr3_aa: CASSSVWDTQYF